This T cell receptor beta chain emerged from a study of T cell repertoires in cytomegalovirus infection. This clonotype showed up many times. Its antigen is not identified. TCRdb called the reads again in MiXCR, with one record for every CDR3 protein. The sample carries about 400,000 distinct CDR3 sequences, just under 35% recorded once. CDR1 and CDR2 from the germline V gene are SGHRS and YFSETQ. The CDR3 consists of 15 residues. Losses at the gene ends were 5 bases for V and 2 bases for J; bases not matched to a gene: 10. The input for sequencing was cultured PBMCs, taken from culture after CMV antigen stimulation. The chain links TRBV5-1 to TRBJ2-7, with 7 nucleotides matching TRBD1. This sequence originates from a human donor in good health (CMV status not recorded). Some clones in this sample may be carry-over from other donors' samples. The CDR3 coding sequence is TGCGCCAGCAGACATACCTGGGACAGTACCTACGAGCAGTACTTC. This gives the protein CASRHTWDSTYEQYF.